This is a list of T cell receptor beta chains from one sample in a study of CD8+ T cells in alopecia areata. Repertoires were generated with immunoSEQ multiplex PCR, while TCRdb's copy carries only in-frame clones and drops some. The repertoire holds 180,000 or so clones, with 40% to 55% as singletons. The sample was CD8+ T cells sorted from blood, taken around week 54, from a patient treated with tofacitinib. The receptor source for this set is a human donor with alopecia areata. Both conserved end residues are part of each CDR3. A D gene is named only where the DNA matches it firmly. Size is stated for part of the rows, as once, few or many counts, or as a class when the clone is expanded.

CDR3 length,J gene,V gene,D gene,clone size,CDR3 DNA,CDR3 protein
13,TRBJ1-6,TRBV10-3,NA,NA,TGTGCCATCAGGGACTCCTATAATTCACCCCTCCACTTT,CAIRDSYNSPLHF
11,TRBJ2-2,TRBV6-6,NA,NA,TGTGCCAGCAGTTATCCCGGGGAGCTGTTTTTT,CASSYPGELFF
16,TRBJ1-2,TRBV4-3,TRBD1,few,TGCGCCAGCAGCCAAGATATTAGGACAGGAGGGAGAGGCTACACCTTC,CASSQDIRTGGRGYTF
12,TRBJ2-1,TRBV5-4,NA,NA,TGTGCCAGCAGGTGGGGCGAAAATGAGCAGTTCTTC,CASRWGENEQFF
13,TRBJ2-5,TRBV11-2,NA,once,TGTGCCAGCAGCAAACTCCGGGCCGAGACCCAGTACTTC,CASSKLRAETQYF
14,TRBJ2-7,TRBV10-3,NA,NA,TGTGCCACCCTGGACGCGGACGGGGCCTACGAGCAGTACTTC,CATLDADGAYEQYF
17,TRBJ1-1,TRBV5-1,TRBD1,few,TGCGCCAGCAGCTTGGCCGGGACAGGACCCATGAACACTGAAGCTTTCTTT,CASSLAGTGPMNTEAFF
15,TRBJ2-3,TRBV5-4,TRBD2,few,TGTGCCAGCAGCTTGAAAGCGGGGGGATGGAGTACGCAGTATTTT,CASSLKAGGWSTQYF
11,TRBJ2-5,TRBV30,NA,NA,TGTGCCTGGAGTGAGCAAGAGACCCAGTACTTC,CAWSEQETQYF
13,TRBJ2-2,TRBV29-1,NA,NA,TGCAGCGTTGAAAGGCAGAACACCGGGGAGCTGTTTTTT,CSVERQNTGELFF
16,TRBJ2-1,TRBV30,TRBD2,few,TGTGCCTGGAGTAATCAACCGGGACTAGTAGGGGATGAGCAGTTCTTC,CAWSNQPGLVGDEQFF